The 25 T cell receptor beta chains reported below all come from one sample, sequenced in a study of regulatory T cells in long-lasting Graves disease. For TCR beta, libraries came from iRepertoire HTBI primers and Arm-PCR of CDR3 regions. Each CDR3 protein gets one entry after TCRdb re-called the multiplex PCR reads with MiXCR. Here the sample spans roughly 400,000 distinct CDR3 sequences, 21% being singletons. Time point meaning: persistent/refractory GD, antithyroid drugs over 5 years with positive TRAb. The TCR library was made from RNA that had been extracted from PBMCs in TRIzol. The sample in question was peripheral blood mononuclear cells (PBMCs), obtained when the disease was refractory, from a patient treated with antithyroid drugs. These receptors were obtained from a female donor with Graves disease.

This clonotype appeared a few times. The J gene is TRBJ2-3, the V gene TRBV2, with TRBD1 identical over 10 bases. The germline gives CDR1 SNHLY, CDR2 FYNNEI. J was trimmed by 2 bases and V by 6 bases; bases with no gene match: 8. The CDR3 has 16 residues. CDR3 sequence reads: CASRRGTGDTTDTQYF. DNA of the CDR3: TGTGCCAGCAGAAGGGGGACAGGGGACACCACAGATACGCAGTATTTT.

This clonotype was observed a few times. Here the CDR3 reads CASSPLRDGEPGELFF. For the CDR3, the DNA is TGTGCCAGCAGCCCACTCCGGGACGGGGAGCCCGGGGAGCTGTTTTTT. The V and J genes are TRBV7-8 and TRBJ2-2, with D perhaps TRBD1 or TRBD2 (5 bases each). Trimming pared 5 bases from V and 6 bases from J, leaving 19 bases between. CDR1 and CDR2 (germline): SGHVS, FQNEAQ. This CDR3 contains 16 residues.

The chain couples TRBV29-1 to TRBJ2-1; 11 bases line up with TRBD1. CDR3 size: 12 residues. Germline CDR1 SQVTM, CDR2 ANQGSEA. V dropped 7 bases and J dropped 6; count of bases not matched to a gene: 2. The CDR3 loop reads CSAGTGGNEQFF. The CDR3 region has the DNA TGCAGCGCAGGGACAGGGGGCAATGAGCAGTTCTTC.

This clonotype has only a few counts. The V call is TRBV9, the J call TRBJ1-2, with 11 bases that match TRBD1. J lost 5 bases, V lost 0 bases, and 9 bases had no gene match. Germline values: CDR1 SGDLS, CDR2 YYNGEE. The CDR3 runs to 17 residues. This chain's CDR3 is CASSVAPLGQGGYGYTF. CDR3 sequence (DNA): TGTGCCAGCAGCGTAGCGCCCTTGGGACAGGGGGGTTATGGCTACACCTTC. The full variable domain, with the rest looked up from reference TRBV9 and TRBJ1-2, is DSGVTQTPKHLITATGQRVTLRCSPRSGDLSVYWYQQSLDQGLQFLIQYYNGEERAKGNILERFSAQQFPDLHSELNLSSLELGDSALYFCASSVAPLGQGGYGYTFGSGTRLTVV.

This clonotype was seen repeatedly, ten times or more. The chain's CDR3 is CASSYGLHTGELFF. For the CDR3, the DNA is TGTGCCAGCAGTTATGGACTACACACCGGGGAGCTGTTTTTT. The chain employs TRBV6-5 and TRBJ2-2; D perhaps matches TRBD2 (6 bases). The CDR3 contains 14 residues. The germline V and J ends were trimmed by 3 bases and 3 bases, with 8 bases remaining between them. CDR1 is MNHEY, CDR2 SVGAGI, per germline.

This chain links TRBV20-1 with TRBJ1-1; D uncertain. Trimming took off 2 bases at V and 0 bases at J, with 13 bases between the two ends. The CDR3 contains 15 residues. Looked up from germline, CDR1 is DFQATT and CDR2 is SNEGSKA (reference sequence). CDR3: CSARIGPRVNTEAFF. The CDR3, as DNA: TGCAGTGCTAGAATCGGGCCTCGGGTGAACACTGAAGCTTTCTTT.

This clonotype was observed a single time. The rearrangement uses TRBV7-9 and TRBJ2-7, with 9 bases fitting TRBD1. This CDR3 contains 14 residues. V was pared by 5 bases and J by 5 bases, with 7 bases of the junction left unmatched. Germline V gene data show CDR1 as SEHNR and CDR2 as FQNEAQ (reference sequence). The CDR3 loop is CASSPGQGLHEQYF. The CDR3 region has the DNA TGTGCCAGCAGCCCGGGACAGGGTCTCCACGAGCAGTACTTC.

This chain joins TRBV7-9 and TRBJ2-4, with a tentative D call TRBD1 (7 bases). This CDR3 has 16 residues. V was shortened by 5 bases and J by 0 bases, with 14 bases between the two germline ends. CDR1 is SEHNR, CDR2 FQNEAQ, per germline (reference sequence). The CDR3 loop reads CASSGGTAIAKNIQYF. The CDR3 bases are TGTGCCAGCAGCGGAGGGACAGCAATAGCCAAAAACATTCAGTACTTC.

This clonotype was picked up many times. The chain combines TRBV7-9 with TRBJ1-1; D may be TRBD1 (6 bases). The V and J ends lost 6 bases and 0 bases respectively, with 14 bases between them. The CDR3 length is 15 residues. The germline gives CDR1 SEHNR, CDR2 FQNEAQ (reference sequence). CDR3: CASRDRQGLNTEAFF. CDR3 coding DNA: TGTGCCAGCAGGGATCGGCAGGGGTTGAACACTGAAGCTTTCTTT.

In this sample, this clonotype turned up a few times. This chain uses TRBV20-1 with TRBJ1-5; D not certain. CDR1 and CDR2 from the germline V gene are DFQATT and SNEGSKA (reference sequence). CDR3 length equals 13 residues. The V end lost 6 bases, the J end lost 0 bases, and 9 bases lay between the germline ends. The CDR3 reads CSATAFSNQPQHF. DNA of the CDR3: TGCAGTGCCACAGCCTTTAGCAATCAGCCCCAGCATTTT.

This clonotype was detected only a few times. The chain carries TRBV20-1 and TRBJ1-1; 11 bases agree with TRBD1. There are 20 residues in the CDR3. Germline-derived CDR1 and CDR2 are DFQATT and SNEGSKA (reference sequence). J gave up 5 bases and V 3 bases, and 23 bases lay outside the gene matches. In DNA form, the CDR3 reads TGCAGTGCTAGCCCAACTCCTCCGGGACAGGGGGGAAAGTGGGATACTGAAGCTTTCTTT. It yields the protein CSASPTPPGQGGKWDTEAFF.

V is TRBV4-1 and J is TRBJ2-7; 7 bases map to TRBD1. V lost 0 bases and J lost 2; bases outside the gene matches: 1. CDR3 length equals 14 residues. Germline CDR1 reads MGHRA; CDR2 reads YSYEKL. CDR3 amino acids: CASSQEQGPYEQYF. The CDR3 DNA follows: TGCGCCAGCAGCCAAGAACAGGGGCCCTACGAGCAGTACTTC.

V gene TRBV27 combines with J gene TRBJ2-5; no clear D gene. Germline CDR1 MNHEY, CDR2 SMNVEV (reference sequence). The CDR3 totals 13 residues. V was pared by 6 bases and J by 7 bases, with 15 bases between. CDR3 amino acids: CASSTSAAGTQYF. For the CDR3, the DNA is TGTGCCAGCAGCACCAGCGCAGCCGGGACCCAGTACTTC.

In this sample, this clonotype turned up many times. The chain employs TRBV27 and TRBJ1-2, with D unresolved. Germline values: CDR1 MNHEY, CDR2 SMNVEV (reference sequence). The CDR3 consists of 13 residues. The V and J ends lost 3 bases and 3 bases respectively, with 8 bases between them. This CDR3 reads CASSFGPHYGYTF. Here the CDR3 DNA reads TGTGCCAGCAGTTTTGGACCGCACTATGGCTACACCTTC.

This clonotype was counted ten times or more. The chain is built from TRBV6-1 and TRBJ1-2; 7 bases are a match to TRBD1. Germline loops: CDR1 MNHNS, CDR2 SASEGT. V lost 6 bases to trimming and J lost 1 base; unmatched junction nucleotides: 23. This CDR3 region has 20 residues. In DNA form, the CDR3 reads TGTGCCAGCAGGGGACGAAGCCGCGCCATCCGGGACAGCTTTAACTATGGCTACACCTTC. It encodes CASRGRSRAIRDSFNYGYTF.

This clonotype was detected many times. The chain recombines TRBV28 with TRBJ1-2; no clear D gene. This CDR3 comprises 13 residues. The germline V and J ends were trimmed by 7 bases and 3 bases, with 12 bases remaining between them. CDR1 and CDR2 (germline): MDHEN, SYDVKM. DNA for the CDR3: TGTGCCAGCACCCGGACTCAGGACTATGGCTACACCTTC. Protein: CASTRTQDYGYTF.

The chain is built from TRBV18 and TRBJ2-5; 7 nucleotides align to TRBD2. The CDR3 has 17 amino acids. Germline V lookup: CDR1 KGHSH, CDR2 LQKENI. Germline trimming cut 5 bases from V and 2 bases from J; bases unmatched to any gene: 14. In DNA, the CDR3 is TGTGCCAGCTCAGTCGCAGTGGCGGGAGCACCTCAAGAGACCCAGTACTTC. It codes for CASSVAVAGAPQETQYF.

There are a few counts of this clonotype. The V call is TRBV7-9, the J call TRBJ1-4; D is ambiguous. CDR1 is SEHNR and CDR2 is FQNEAQ in the germline V gene (reference sequence). This CDR3 is built from 15 residues. The V end lost 6 bases, the J end lost 0 bases, and 11 bases lay between the germline ends. The CDR3 region is CASRTYGATNEKLFF. CDR3 sequence (DNA): TGTGCCAGCAGGACTTACGGAGCAACTAATGAAAAACTGTTTTTT.

This clonotype occurred a few times. The CDR3, as DNA: TGCGCCAGCAGCCAACTGCGGTTGGAGACCCAGTACTTC. Encoded protein: CASSQLRLETQYF. The gene calls are TRBV4-1 and TRBJ2-5; D remains unclear. V was trimmed by 2 bases and J by 5 bases, leaving 9 bases between them. The CDR3 length is 13 residues. Germline V lookup: CDR1 MGHRA, CDR2 YSYEKL.

This clonotype was seen repeatedly, ten times or more. The V and J genes are TRBV6-1 and TRBJ2-5; no definite D call. This CDR3 is built from 12 residues. Germline V gives CDR1 MNHNS, CDR2 SASEGT. Trimming shortened V by 5 bases and J by 6 bases, and 10 bases separated the two germline ends. CDR3 loop: CASSPGGKTQYF. The CDR3, as DNA: TGTGCCAGCAGTCCCGGTGGGAAGACCCAGTACTTC.

The rearrangement joins TRBV19 to TRBJ1-5, with D possibly matching TRBD1 (6 bases). Trimming removed 7 bases at V and 7 bases at J, with 14 bases between. CDR1 LNHDA and CDR2 SQIVND come from the germline V gene (reference sequence). This CDR3 has 13 residues. The CDR3 is CASTNRAGQPQHF. DNA of the CDR3: TGTGCCAGTACCAACAGGGCAGGCCAGCCCCAGCATTTT.

This clonotype was found a few times. This rearrangement joins TRBV2 to TRBJ2-2, with 16 bases that match TRBD2. From germline, CDR1 is SNHLY and CDR2 FYNNEI. This CDR3 region has 16 residues. The J segment lost 7 bases and the V segment lost 8 bases, leaving 7 bases of the junction unmatched. This chain's CDR3 is CASRGLAGGPVGELFF. As DNA, the CDR3 is TGTGCCAGCCGGGGACTAGCGGGAGGGCCCGTCGGGGAGCTGTTTTTT.

V is TRBV19 and J is TRBJ2-7; 11 positions agree with TRBD1. Trimming removed 5 bases from V and 3 bases from J; junction bases left unmatched: 3. This CDR3 has 14 residues. The germline CDR1 and CDR2 sequences are LNHDA and SQIVND (reference sequence). DNA of the CDR3: TGTGCCAGTAGTGGGGACAGGGGGTTCTACGAGCAGTACTTC. Its translation is CASSGDRGFYEQYF.

The chain combines TRBV5-1 with TRBJ2-3; 8 nucleotides match TRBD2. The CDR3 covers 14 residues. Germline CDR1 is SGHRS and CDR2 is YFSETQ. Trimming cost V 5 bases and J 0 bases; bases outside gene matches: 2. CDR3 bases: TGCGCCAGCAGTGCGGGGGGTAGCACAGATACGCAGTATTTT. This codes for CASSAGGSTDTQYF.

The V gene is TRBV6-5, the J gene TRBJ1-3; D gene unclear. V was clipped by 4 bases and J by 0 bases, with 7 bases between them. The CDR3 totals 14 residues. Germline V gene sequence: CDR1 MNHEY, CDR2 SVGAGI. This CDR3 is CASSSGHSGNTIYF. CDR3 sequence (DNA): TGTGCCAGCAGTTCGGGTCACTCTGGAAACACCATATATTTT.